This T cell receptor (beta chain) was observed in a study of cytomegalovirus exposure and HLA in healthy donors (TCRdb year 2017). In the study overall: According to a later analysis, the approximately 120 validation repertoires were produced on the same platform as the approximately 610 repertoires of the first cohort. The study aimed to test whether signatures of past pathogen exposure could be identified by cataloging public T cell receptors. Besides the first cohort of 550 to 750 subjects, a separate validation cohort made up of roughly 120 different subjects was used. The study combined high-throughput TCR immunosequencing, statistical association of individual TCRs with disease status, and machine learning to predict cytomegalovirus infection status.

As to this clone: What antigen it recognizes has not been identified. It has no much larger one-base neighbor in the sample; base qualities were not kept.

General study outcomes and caveats: A few of the identified cytomegalovirus-associated TCR beta chains were confirmed in vitro to be specific for cytomegalovirus antigens. A later analysis found that TCRs clustered in the first cohort also tended to co-occur in the 110 or so validation repertoires, with 90% to 95% of cluster scores above 0. The validation cohort had no HLA typing available for a later analysis, so co-occurrence within that cohort was assessed over all 120 or so repertoires. The authors suggested that the approach could potentially be extended to other disease states and immunological phenotypes. While some public TCRs were present in many individuals, most TCR sequences turned up only very rarely across donors. The classifier was reported to diagnose cytomegalovirus status with high specificity and sensitivity in both the original cohort and the validation cohort. A total of about 150 TCR beta chains were listed by the study as associated with cytomegalovirus.

Libraries were built with the immunoSEQ multiplex PCR assay. In the authors' own workflow: A statistical classification framework was developed to diagnose cytomegalovirus status using the catalog of TCR beta chain sequences. TCRdb obtained this table from immuneACCESS and retained in-frame rearrangements with V and J assigned. These tables miss some clones; where compared with another copy, unresolved V genes account for less than half of the shortfall, and the remainder is unexplained. The D gene and trimming were derived from the DNA, and the V and J assignments and clone size from that table. Within this sample are 150,000 or so clones, with more than 80% of them counted one time only. Roughly 6.5% of the sample is held by the ten biggest clonotypes. Separate from the roughly 700-subject first cohort, the validation cohort of roughly 120 subjects was the group to which the donors belonged. V is pared back by 5 bases and J by 5 bases, with 10 bases lying between the germline termini. The CDR3 goes from the cysteine to the phenylalanine over 13 residues. Only CDR3 DNA is held: 39 bases, read in frame from base 1. CDR1 SNHLY and CDR2 FYNNEI are derived from the germline V gene.

The sequence joins TRBV2 to TRBJ1-5, and the D gene may be TRBD1, 6 bases matching. Sequenced sample: PBMCs. The clonotype comes from a woman aged 30 to 39 in good health and CMV-seropositive. The CDR3: CASSLQGDQPQHF. In nucleotide form, the sequence is TGTGCCAGCAGTTTACAGGGCGATCAGCCCCAGCATTTT.